These 19 T cell receptor beta chains originate from one sample sequenced in a study of Graves' ophthalmopathy and Graves' hyperthyroidism. Amplifying from RNA transcripts, the study obtained TCR beta CDR3 regions. After a first-round RT-PCR with HTBI primers, a second-round multiplex PCR was run. TCRdb reprocessed the multiplex PCR reads via MiXCR and lists one record per CDR3 protein. Of about 700,000 distinct CDR3 sequences listed, about two fifths are singletons. The sample was peripheral blood. The receptors here all came from an adult man with Graves' ophthalmopathy.

The rearrangement links TRBV10-2 to TRBJ2-7, with D unclear. The CDR3 totals 12 residues. Per germline, CDR1 WSHSY and CDR2 SAAADI. Trimming left V 7 bases short and J 4 bases short, with 11 bases between. CDR3 protein: CASTPMGYEQYF. CDR3 coding DNA: TGCGCCAGCACCCCGATGGGTTACGAGCAGTACTTC.

V usage is TRBV2 and J usage is TRBJ1-1, with unresolved D. Germline CDR1 is SNHLY and CDR2 is FYNNEI. V lost 1 base, J lost 5 bases, and 5 bases lay in between. The CDR3 spans 12 residues. Here the CDR3 reads CASSEDGTEAFF. The CDR3 coding sequence is TGTGCCAGCAGTGAAGATGGGACTGAAGCTTTCTTT.

This clonotype has just one count. The genes are TRBV12-3 or TRBV12-4 and TRBJ2-7; no reliable D call. The CDR3 is 11 residues long. V was clipped by 6 bases and J by 9 bases, with 12 bases between them. The CDR3 region is CASSLRDGQYF. For the CDR3, the DNA is TGTGCCAGCAGCCTTCGAGACGGGCAGTACTTC.

Comments on this clonotype: A single base separates this from a much larger clone, so it may be a read error. The V and J genes are TRBV7-3 and TRBJ2-2, with a weak D call TRBD2 (5 bases). Germline CDR1 SGHTA, CDR2 FQGTGA. CDR3 length: 12 residues. The CDR3 coding sequence is TGTGCCAGCAGCAGGGAGCACGGGGAGCTGCTTTTT. This gives the protein CASSREHGELLF.

This clonotype has at least ten counts. The chain carries TRBV4-2 and TRBJ2-5; TRBD2 matches 10 bases. The length of the CDR3 is 15 residues. Per the germline V gene, CDR1 is LGHNA and CDR2 is YNFKEQ. V lost 0 bases to trimming and J lost 4 bases; unmatched junction nucleotides: 2. The CDR3 DNA reads as TGTGCCAGCAGCCAAGACCAGCGGGGGGGAGAGACCCAGTACTTC. This codes for CASSQDQRGGETQYF.

The chain links TRBV12-3 or TRBV12-4 to TRBJ1-2, with 8 bases fitting TRBD1. The ends lost 5 bases at V and 5 bases at J; junction bases unmatched: 10. This CDR3 has 15 amino acids. The CDR3 coding sequence is TGTGCCAGCAGTCGTGGGGGGGGACAGGCTTATGGCTACACCTTC. Encoded protein: CASSRGGGQAYGYTF.

This rearrangement joins TRBV9 to TRBJ2-5; the match to TRBD2 covers 15 bases. Unmatched junction bases numbered 4, after V lost 4 bases and J lost 3 bases. CDR1 is SGDLS and CDR2 is YYNGEE in the germline V gene. The CDR3 is made up of 16 amino acids. CDR3 nucleotide sequence: TGTGCCAGCAGCTTGGGACTAGCGGGGGGTAAAGAGACCCAGTACTTC. Translated: CASSLGLAGGKETQYF.

Comment on this clonotype: A much more abundant neighbour one base away suggests this may be a read error. CDR3 loop: CASSAASGGLPGGLFF. The CDR3, as DNA: TGTGCCAGCAGTGCGGCTAGCGGGGGGCTTCCCGGGGGGCTGTTTTTT. The rearrangement joins TRBV2 to TRBJ2-2, with TRBD2 matching over 11 bases. The CDR3 sequence is 16 residues long. The V gene's germline CDR1 is SNHLY and CDR2 FYNNEI.

The gene calls are TRBV7-2 and TRBJ2-6; D unclear. This CDR3 region has 16 residues. Germline V gene lookup returns CDR1 SGHTA and CDR2 FQGNSA. V was shortened by 0 bases and J by 2 bases, with 8 bases between the two germline ends. The CDR3, as DNA: TGTGCCAGCAGCTTAGCGGCGAACACTGGGGCCAACGTCCTGACTTTC. This translates into CASSLAANTGANVLTF.

Of note for this clonotype: Compared with germline, one end of the junction differs, possibly owing to a read error. The chain has TRBV7-3 and TRBJ2-6; D is unresolved. This CDR3 region has 15 residues. From germline, CDR1 is SGHTA and CDR2 FQGTGA. The CDR3 sequence is CASSLTARSANTEAF. The DNA for the CDR3 is TGTGCCAGCAGCTTAACGGCGCGGTCGGCGAACACTGAAGCTTTC.

This clonotype appeared many times. This sequence joins TRBV20-1 and TRBJ2-7, with D possibly matching TRBD1 (6 bases). V dropped 3 bases and J dropped 1 base, with 10 bases sitting between them. The CDR3 totals 13 residues. CDR1 is DFQATT and CDR2 is SNEGSKA in the germline V gene (reference sequence). In DNA form, the CDR3 reads TGCAGTGCTAGCCTGAGGGGGTCCTACGAGCAGTACTTC. Amino acid sequence: CSASLRGSYEQYF.

The V and J genes are TRBV10-3 and TRBJ1-5; D may be TRBD1 (6 bases). The CDR3 covers 13 residues. Germline-derived CDR1 and CDR2 are ENHRY and SYGVKD. Here the CDR3 reads CTTAGQSNQPQHF. The CDR3 DNA is TGTACCACCGCCGGACAGTCCAATCAGCCCCAGCATTTT.

This clonotype showed up many times. The gene calls are TRBV7-9 and TRBJ1-2; 7 positions match TRBD1. The V segment lost 1 base and the J segment 2 bases; nucleotides outside the gene matches: 7. The CDR3 sequence is 16 residues long. Germline V CDR1 and CDR2: SEHNR, FQNEAQ (reference sequence). The CDR3 sequence is CASSLGLDRTNYGYTF. The CDR3, as DNA: TGTGCCAGCAGCTTAGGCTTGGACAGGACGAACTATGGCTACACCTTC.

This clonotype turned up a few times. The genes are TRBV27 and TRBJ2-7; 9 positions agree with TRBD1. Trimming at V came to 6 bases and at J to 2 bases, leaving 5 bases not matched to a gene. The CDR3 has 14 residues. CDR1 MNHEY and CDR2 SMNVEV come from the germline V gene (reference sequence). The CDR3 bases are TGTGCCAGCAGGGGGACAGGGTGGCCCTACGAGCAGTACTTC. Protein sequence: CASRGTGWPYEQYF.

This clonotype appeared many times. CDR3: CASSEAGAGLVGYTF. The CDR3 region has the DNA TGTGCCAGCAGTGAAGCTGGGGCAGGCCTGGTGGGCTACACCTTC. The rearrangement links TRBV2 to TRBJ1-2, with D perhaps matching TRBD1 (5 bases). The CDR3 is 15 amino acids. V shed 0 bases and J shed 8 bases, with 16 bases lying between them. Germline V CDR1 and CDR2: SNHLY, FYNNEI.

On this clonotype: One end of the junction is discordant with germline, which a read error may explain. CDR3 DNA: TGTGCCAGCAGTGCCCGGGACGTCAATCAGCCCCAGTACTTC. Translated: CASSARDVNQPQYF. The chain joins TRBV10-3 to TRBJ2-5; D may be TRBD1 or TRBD2 (5 bases each). The CDR3 has 14 residues. CDR1 and CDR2 from the germline V gene are ENHRY and SYGVKD.

This clonotype was recorded at least ten times. Written as DNA, the CDR3 is TGTGCCAGCAGCGTATCGACAGGGTTCGAAACTGAAGCTTTCTTT. Protein product: CASSVSTGFETEAFF. The chain uses TRBV7-2 and TRBJ1-1, with 7 bases that match TRBD1. The length of the CDR3 is 15 residues. Germline CDR1 reads SGHTA; CDR2 reads FQGNSA. The V and J ends lost 5 bases and 5 bases, in that order; junction bases with no gene match: 11. Together with reference TRBV7-2 and TRBJ1-1, the CDR3 gives the full variable domain: GAGVSQSPSNKVTEKGKDVELRCDPISGHTALYWYRQSLGQGLEFLIYFQGNSAPDKSGLPSDRFSAERTGGSVSTLTIQRTQQEDSAVYLCASSVSTGFETEAFFGQGTRLTVV.

In regard to this clonotype: A junction end diverges from the germline sequence, so it may reflect a read error. The rearrangement joins TRBV11-2 to TRBJ1-4, with D possibly being TRBD1 (5 bases). The CDR3 is made up of 13 amino acids. CDR1 and CDR2 from the germline V gene are SGHAT and FQNNGV. CDR3 region: CASTTGGLEKLFF. The CDR3 DNA follows: TGCGCCAGCACAACAGGAGGACTCGAAAAACTGTTTTTT. The variable domain in full, completed from reference TRBV11-2 and TRBJ1-4, reads EAGVAQSPRYKIIEKRQSVAFWCNPISGHATLYWYQQILGQGPKLLIQFQNNGVVDDSQLPKDRFSAERLKGVDSTLKIQPAKLEDSAVYLCASTTGGLEKLFFGSGTQLSVL.

This clonotype was detected only a few times. A much larger clone differs by one base, so this may be a read error. This rearrangement joins TRBV15 to TRBJ2-2; 9 nucleotides agree with TRBD1. Per the germline V gene, CDR1 is LNHNV and CDR2 is YYDKDF (reference sequence). There are 16 residues in the CDR3. Unmatched junction bases numbered 2, after V lost 0 bases and J lost 3 bases. CDR3: CATSRDGDRDTGELFF. In DNA, the CDR3 is TGTGCCACCAGCAGAGACGGGGACAGGGACACCGGGGAGCTGTTTTTT.